These T cell receptor beta chains were read from a single sample in a study of T cells in Graves' hyperthyroidism and ophthalmopathy. One entry per CDR3 protein results from TCRdb running MiXCR on the multiplex PCR reads. The sample holds 250,000 to 300,000 distinct CDR3 sequences; about an eighth are singletons and the top ten take 6% to 8%. Sequenced input: blood. The receptor source for this set is a woman in her thirties with Graves' hyperthyroidism that later progressed to Graves' ophthalmopathy. The CDR3 runs from the conserved cysteine through the conserved F or W. The D gene is left open where the match is weak. Size tells how often a clone was seen (once, few, many) or the class of an expanded clone, and some rows leave it out.

>NA|TRBV5-1|many|TRBJ2-6
CASSSAPQEGANVLTF
TGCGCCAGCAGCTCCGCCCCACAGGAGGGGGCCAACGTCCTGACTTTC
>TRBD1|TRBV6-2/TRBV6-3|many|TRBJ1-1
CASRRGQVNTEAFF
TGTGCCAGCAGACGGGGACAGGTGAACACTGAAGCTTTCTTT
>NA|TRBV27|many|TRBJ1-5
CASSVGASQPQHF
TGTGCCAGCAGTGTAGGGGCCAGTCAGCCCCAGCATTTT
>NA|TRBV5-6|NA|TRBJ2-2
CASSSPLGHTGELFF
TGTGCCAGCAGCTCGCCACTGGGTCACACCGGGGAGCTGTTTTTT
>TRBD2|TRBV6-1|NA|TRBJ2-2
CASSSQLAETTGELFF
TGTGCCAGCAGTTCCCAACTAGCGGAGACCACCGGGGAGCTGTTTTTT
>NA|TRBV18|many|TRBJ1-3
CASSPPAPPPFGGHTIYF
TGTGCCAGCTCACCACCGGCGCCACCTCCGTTCGGCGGTCACACCATATATTTT
>NA|TRBV4-1|many|TRBJ2-7
CASSPPALLASEGYEQYF
TGCGCCAGCAGCCCACCTGCCCTTTTGGCTAGCGAGGGCTACGAGCAGTACTTC
>NA|TRBV27|many|TRBJ2-7
CASSLSESHEQYF
TGTGCCAGCAGTTTGTCGGAGAGCCACGAGCAGTACTTC
>NA|TRBV4-3|NA|TRBJ1-2
CASSQDWGGGYGYTF
TGCGCCAGCAGCCAAGATTGGGGGGGCGGCTATGGCTACACCTTC
>NA|TRBV30|many|TRBJ1-1
CAWSVGMNTEAFF
TGTGCCTGGAGTGTAGGGATGAACACTGAAGCTTTCTTT
>NA|TRBV9|few|TRBJ2-7
CASSDGTLYEQYF
TGTGCCAGCAGCGATGGGACCCTCTACGAGCAGTACTTC
>NA|TRBV28|many|TRBJ1-2
CASSPTGDSFYGYTF
TGTGCCAGCAGTCCGACCGGTGACAGTTTCTATGGCTACACCTTC
>NA|TRBV5-5|many|TRBJ2-5
CASSLGLKARETQYF
TGTGCCAGCAGCTTGGGGCTCAAGGCTCGGGAGACCCAGTACTTC
>TRBD1|TRBV5-4|few|TRBJ1-2
CASSMLQGALPWGYTF
TGTGCCAGCAGCATGCTACAGGGGGCGCTCCCGTGGGGCTACACCTTC
>NA|TRBV11-2|many|TRBJ1-2
CASSPRGTHGYTF
TGTGCCAGCAGCCCCAGGGGAACCCATGGCTACACCTTC
>NA|TRBV5-8|many|TRBJ2-7
CASSGTGRKSYEQYF
TGTGCCAGCAGCGGAACAGGGAGGAAGAGCTACGAGCAGTACTTC
>NA|TRBV19|NA|TRBJ2-5
CASRSGETQYF
TGTGCCAGTAGGTCGGGAGAGACCCAGTACTTC
>TRBD1|TRBV7-8|many|TRBJ1-5
CASSFETGDYQPQHF
TGTGCCAGCAGCTTCGAGACAGGGGACTATCAGCCCCAGCATTTT
>NA|TRBV15|few|TRBJ1-1
CATSRDLGGSDLAFF
TGTGCCACCAGCAGAGATCTCGGGGGAAGCGATCTAGCTTTCTTT
>TRBD1|TRBV2|many|TRBJ1-6
CASSETPGQGGSPLHF
TGTGCCAGCAGTGAAACACCGGGACAGGGTGGCTCACCCCTCCACTTT
>NA|TRBV6-1|few|TRBJ1-5
CASSEVTNPGNQPQHF
TGTGCCAGCAGTGAAGTCACAAACCCTGGCAATCAGCCCCAGCATTTT
>NA|TRBV27|many|TRBJ1-5
CASSFLQSKNQPQHF
TGTGCCAGCAGTTTTTTACAGAGTAAGAATCAGCCCCAGCATTTT
>NA|TRBV7-9|many|TRBJ1-1
CASSLGYDTEAFF
TGTGCCAGCAGCTTAGGGTACGACACTGAAGCTTTCTTT
>TRBD2|TRBV11-2|few|TRBJ2-7
CASSLDLREAGGTYEQYF
TGTGCCAGCAGCTTAGATCTAAGGGAAGCGGGAGGGACCTACGAGCAGTACTTC
>TRBD1|TRBV5-6|NA|TRBJ2-7
CASSERTGPNYEQYF
TGTGCCAGCAGCGAGCGGACAGGACCAAACTACGAGCAGTACTTC
>NA|TRBV10-3|NA|TRBJ1-1
CAIRWDSNTEAFF
TGTGCCATCAGGTGGGACTCGAACACTGAAGCTTTCTTT
>NA|TRBV20-1|NA|TRBJ1-5
CSARSMGDQPQHF
TGCAGTGCTAGATCGATGGGGGACCAGCCCCAGCATTTT
>TRBD2|TRBV11-2|many|TRBJ2-1
CASSPRASGVYNEQFF
TGTGCCAGCAGCCCTCGGGCTAGCGGAGTCTACAATGAGCAGTTCTTC
>TRBD2|TRBV2|NA|TRBJ2-4
CASSSAGGQRGNIQYF
TGTGCCAGCAGTTCAGCGGGGGGGCAGAGGGGAAACATTCAGTACTTC